This T cell receptor beta chain originates from a study of cytomegalovirus exposure and HLA in healthy donors. The PCR had 60 Vbeta and 13 Jbeta primers. Some clones are missing from TCRdb's copy, which holds only in-frame ones; the method was immunoSEQ multiplex PCR. In the table there are roughly 150,000 clones, approximately 80% of which are singletons. The CDR3 runs to 15 residues. CDR1 MNHEY and CDR2 SMNVEV come from the germline V gene (reference sequence). With V trimmed by 6 bases and J by 4 bases, 6 bases remained unmatched. The source is a man over 45 in good health and CMV-seropositive. The specimen was PBMCs. The genes are TRBV27 and TRBJ2-1, with 10 bases aligning to TRBD1. CDR3 in DNA: TGTGCCAGCAGCCTAGGACAGGGGGTGTACAATGAGCAGTTCTTC. It yields the protein CASSLGQGVYNEQFF.